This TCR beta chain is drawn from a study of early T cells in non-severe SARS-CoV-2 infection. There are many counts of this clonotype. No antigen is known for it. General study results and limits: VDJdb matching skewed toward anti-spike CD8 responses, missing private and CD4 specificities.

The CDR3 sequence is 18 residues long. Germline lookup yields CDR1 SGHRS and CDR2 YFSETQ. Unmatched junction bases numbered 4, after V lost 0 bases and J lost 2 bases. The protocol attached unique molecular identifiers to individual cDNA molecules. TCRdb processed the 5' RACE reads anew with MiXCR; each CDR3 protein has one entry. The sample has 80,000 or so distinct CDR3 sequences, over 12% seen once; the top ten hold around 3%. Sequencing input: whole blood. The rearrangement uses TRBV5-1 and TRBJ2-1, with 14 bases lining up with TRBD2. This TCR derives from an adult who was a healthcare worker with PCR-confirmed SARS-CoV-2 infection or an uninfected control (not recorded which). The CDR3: CASSLGTSGRTPYNEQFF. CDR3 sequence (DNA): TGCGCCAGCAGCTTGGGGACTAGCGGGAGGACACCCTACAATGAGCAGTTCTTC.